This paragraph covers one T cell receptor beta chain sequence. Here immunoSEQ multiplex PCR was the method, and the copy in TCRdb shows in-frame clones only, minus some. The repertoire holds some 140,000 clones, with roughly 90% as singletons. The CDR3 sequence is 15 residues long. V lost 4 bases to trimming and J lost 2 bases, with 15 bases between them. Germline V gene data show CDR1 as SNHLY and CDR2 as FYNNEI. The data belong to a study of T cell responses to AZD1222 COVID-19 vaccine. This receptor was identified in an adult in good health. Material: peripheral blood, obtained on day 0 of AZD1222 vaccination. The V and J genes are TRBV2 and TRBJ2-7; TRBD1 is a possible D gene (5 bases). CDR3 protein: CASSVGATETYEQYF. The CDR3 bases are TGTGCCAGCAGTGTTGGGGCGACAGAGACCTACGAGCAGTACTTC.